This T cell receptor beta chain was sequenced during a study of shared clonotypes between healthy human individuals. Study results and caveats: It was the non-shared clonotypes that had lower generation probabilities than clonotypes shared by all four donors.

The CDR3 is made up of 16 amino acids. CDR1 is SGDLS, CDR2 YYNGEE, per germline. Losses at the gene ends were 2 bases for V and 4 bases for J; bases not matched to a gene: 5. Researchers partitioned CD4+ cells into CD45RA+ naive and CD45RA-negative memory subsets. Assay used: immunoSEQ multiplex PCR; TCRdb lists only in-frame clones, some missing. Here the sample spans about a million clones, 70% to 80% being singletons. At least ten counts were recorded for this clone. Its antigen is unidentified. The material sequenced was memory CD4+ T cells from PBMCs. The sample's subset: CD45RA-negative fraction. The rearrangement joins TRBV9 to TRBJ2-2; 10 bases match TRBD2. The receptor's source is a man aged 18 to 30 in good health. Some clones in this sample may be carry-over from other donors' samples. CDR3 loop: CASSVLAGASTGELFF. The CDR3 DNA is TGTGCCAGCAGCGTCCTAGCGGGGGCTTCCACCGGGGAGCTGTTTTTT.